This T cell receptor (beta chain) was identified in a study of blood T cell repertoires in COVID-19. Study information: Sites in the United States, Italy and Spain provided acute and convalescent COVID-19 samples.

In the original processing: Amplification of reference gene primers was used by the study to estimate nucleated cell counts. Data came from immunoSEQ multiplex PCR; TCRdb stores just in-frame clones and leaves some out. V and J calls and clone size follow that table, whereas D and trimming were derived from the DNA. This repertoire shows approximately 200,000 clones, 87% found once; its top ten account for 5.5% to 7.5%. V lost 3 bases and J lost 0, with 8 bases in between. The germline CDR1 and CDR2 sequences are SGDLS and YYNGEE. The CDR3 runs to 14 residues. Turning to this clone: Within the sample, other DNA sequences also encode this same CDR3.

This sequence originates from a man in his 60s who had recovered from COVID-19. J is TRBJ2-3 and V is TRBV9; a weak D match, TRBD1 (5 bases). The sequenced material came from peripheral blood. CDR3 bases: TGTGCCAGCAGCGCTAGACAGAGCACAGATACGCAGTATTTT. Translated, it gives CASSARQSTDTQYF.